These 26 T cell receptor beta chains were all obtained from the same sample, sequenced in a study of human T cells and chemical hapten exposure. The time point was: pre-sensitization, week 0. Regarding treatment: therapeutic diphenylcyclopropenone sensitization with weekly scalp DPC. In TCRdb, the RACE reads were re-called with MiXCR into one record per CDR3 protein. The sample lists under 300,000 distinct CDR3 sequences, more than 6.5% occurring once. Sequenced here: whole blood, sampled in connection with sensitization to the hapten diphenylcyclopropenone (DPC). The receptors here all came from a woman between 40 and 55 years old with alopecia areata. Some clones in this sample may be carry-over from other donors' samples.

The CDR3 sequence: CASSPQPGGYTF. The CDR3 coding sequence is TGTGCCAGCAGCCCCCAGCCAGGTGGCTACACCTTC. The V call is TRBV3-1, the J call TRBJ1-2; D is ambiguous. The germline V gene has CDR1 LGHDT and CDR2 YNNKEL (reference sequence). The length of the CDR3 is 12 residues. Trimming removed 4 bases at V and 7 bases at J, with 10 bases between.

About this clonotype itself: This sequence may be a read error, since a much larger clone differs from it by one base. The chain combines TRBV3-1 with TRBJ1-5; D gene uncertain. Germline loops: CDR1 LGHDT, CDR2 YNNKEL (reference sequence). This CDR3 has 14 residues. DNA of the CDR3: TGTGCCAGCAGCCAAGCCGGAAGCAATCATCCCCAGCATTTT. This gives the protein CASSQAGSNHPQHF. Full variable domain (remainder filled in from reference TRBV3-1 and TRBJ1-5): DTAVSQTPKYLVTQMGNDKSIKCEQNLGHDTMYWYKQDSKKFLKIMFSYNNKELIINETVPNRFSPKSPDKAHLNLHINSLELGDSAVYFCASSQAGSNHPQHFGDGTRLSIL.

The chain recombines TRBV3-1 with TRBJ2-7; D may be TRBD1 (7 bases). CDR3 length: 15 amino acids. V was pared by 4 bases and J by 5 bases, with 18 bases between. The germline V gene has CDR1 LGHDT and CDR2 YNNKEL (reference sequence). The DNA of the CDR3 is TGTGCCAGCAGCCCCTTTCCCAGGGGGGTCCACGAGCAGTACTTC. As protein: CASSPFPRGVHEQYF.

This clonotype was recorded a few times. The chain couples TRBV5-1 to TRBJ2-1; D not certain. Trimming took off 0 bases at V and 3 bases at J, with 10 bases between the two ends. The CDR3 totals 15 residues. Germline V gene sequence: CDR1 SGHRS, CDR2 YFSETQ. The CDR3 sequence: CASSLESLGYNEQFF. Here the CDR3 DNA reads TGCGCCAGCAGCTTGGAGTCCCTAGGCTACAATGAGCAGTTCTTC.

This clonotype has a handful of counts. This CDR3 is CASTPDVGTRGLEAFF. Written as DNA, the CDR3 is TGTGCCAGCACCCCCGACGTAGGAACCCGAGGGCTTGAAGCTTTCTTT. The chain is built from TRBV9 and TRBJ1-1; D unresolved. Trimming left V 6 bases short and J 7 bases short, with 25 bases between. CDR3 length: 16 residues. The germline V gene has CDR1 SGDLS and CDR2 YYNGEE.

The chain couples TRBV6-1 to TRBJ1-5; D is undetermined. V dropped 0 bases and J dropped 1 base, with 4 bases sitting between them. CDR1 is MNHNS and CDR2 is SASEGT in the germline V gene. The CDR3 is made up of 14 amino acids. CDR3 bases: TGTGCCAGCAGTGAAGCGGGGAGCAATCAGCCCCAGCATTTT. Residues: CASSEAGSNQPQHF.

The J gene is TRBJ2-7, the V gene TRBV9; D may match TRBD1 or TRBD2 (5 bases each). Germline V lookup: CDR1 SGDLS, CDR2 YYNGEE. The CDR3 consists of 15 residues. The germline V and J ends were trimmed by 2 bases and 7 bases, with 19 bases remaining between them. CDR3 nucleotides: TGTGCCAGCAGCGTTAGACCGGGGCCCCCGGGGGAGCAGTACTTC. Encoded protein: CASSVRPGPPGEQYF.

The chain recombines TRBV5-1 with TRBJ2-3, with 8 bases lining up with TRBD2. The germline gives CDR1 SGHRS, CDR2 YFSETQ. With V trimmed by 0 bases and J by 2 bases, 5 bases remained unmatched. The CDR3 covers 16 residues. CDR3 DNA: TGCGCCAGCAGCTTGGAGGGGACTAGGTTCACAGATACGCAGTATTTT. It codes for CASSLEGTRFTDTQYF. Together with reference TRBV5-1 and TRBJ2-3, the CDR3 gives the full variable domain: KAGVTQTPRYLIKTRGQQVTLSCSPISGHRSVSWYQQTPGQGLQFLFEYFSETQRNKGNFPGRFSGRQFSNSRSEMNVSTLELGDSALYLCASSLEGTRFTDTQYFGPGTRLTVL.

The chain combines TRBV7-8 with TRBJ2-3; 9 nucleotides match TRBD2. V shed 1 base, J shed 4 bases, and the junction held 9 bases outside the gene matches. The germline CDR1 and CDR2 sequences are SGHVS and FQNEAQ. CDR3 length: 17 amino acids. For the CDR3, the DNA is TGTGCCAGCAGCTTAGGAGGCGGCGGGAGGGCCGCAGATACGCAGTATTTT. Amino acids: CASSLGGGGRAADTQYF.

This clonotype has a count of ten or more. The rearrangement uses TRBV9 and TRBJ2-7; 8 bases are a match to TRBD1. The V segment lost 4 bases and the J segment 7 bases; nucleotides outside the gene matches: 16. This CDR3 spans 16 amino acids. Germline CDR1 SGDLS, CDR2 YYNGEE. CDR3 sequence: CASSPFPGQAMGEQYF. In DNA, the CDR3 is TGTGCCAGCAGCCCTTTTCCGGGACAGGCGATGGGGGAGCAGTACTTC.

CDR3 amino acids: CASSLAGGLHQPQHF. In DNA, the CDR3 is TGTGCCAGCAGCTTAGCGGGCGGCTTGCATCAGCCCCAGCATTTT. This chain connects TRBV7-2 to TRBJ1-5; D gene uncertain. The CDR3 contains 15 residues. Trimming removed 0 bases from V and 5 bases from J, with 11 bases in between. Germline V CDR1 and CDR2: SGHTA, FQGNSA. Looking up the rest from reference TRBV7-2 and TRBJ1-5 gives the full variable domain: GAGVSQSPSNKVTEKGKDVELRCDPISGHTALYWYRQSLGQGLEFLIYFQGNSAPDKSGLPSDRFSAERTGGSVSTLTIQRTQQEDSAVYLCASSLAGGLHQPQHFGDGTRLSIL.

V gene TRBV12-3 or TRBV12-4 combines with J gene TRBJ1-1; D is unclear. The length of the CDR3 is 13 residues. V lost 7 bases and J lost 1, with 10 bases in between. CDR3 DNA sequence: TGTGCCAGCATTAGCAGTAGGAACACTGAAGCTTTCTTT. Its translation: CASISSRNTEAFF.

At least ten counts were recorded for this clonotype. The chain is built from TRBV6-5 and TRBJ2-6; D remains ambiguous. Trimming removed 4 bases from V and 2 bases from J, with 3 bases in between. The CDR3 has 13 amino acids. Per the germline V gene, CDR1 is MNHEY and CDR2 is SVGAGI. The CDR3 sequence: CASSSAGANVLTF. The CDR3 coding sequence is TGTGCCAGCAGTTCGGCTGGGGCCAACGTCCTGACTTTC.

This clonotype was seen a handful of times. The chain uses TRBV15 and TRBJ2-1; possibly TRBD1 for D (5 bases). This CDR3 is 14 amino acids long. Germline V gives CDR1 LNHNV, CDR2 YYDKDF (reference sequence). V was pared by 5 bases and J by 4 bases, with 12 bases between. The CDR3 DNA reads TGTGCCACCAGCGGGGCGCGGCCTTACAATGAGCAGTTCTTC. Translation gives CATSGARPYNEQFF.

This chain uses TRBV9 with TRBJ2-1, with no clear D. Trimming took 1 base from V and 6 from J, leaving 14 bases between them. Per the germline V gene, CDR1 is SGDLS and CDR2 is YYNGEE. The CDR3 has 15 residues. CDR3 sequence reads: CASSVRDRPGNEQFF. In DNA, the CDR3 is TGTGCCAGCAGCGTAAGGGATCGCCCAGGCAATGAGCAGTTCTTC.

J is TRBJ2-3 and V is TRBV10-3; no firm D call. Germline V CDR1 and CDR2: ENHRY, SYGVKD. CDR3 length: 15 residues. Trimming shortened V by 6 bases and J by 4 bases, and 17 bases separated the two germline ends. The CDR3 DNA reads as TGTGCCATCAGGGAGCCCTATGGGCGTTCAGATACGCAGTATTTT. Translating it yields CAIREPYGRSDTQYF.

The J gene is TRBJ2-1, the V gene TRBV10-3; 9 bases match TRBD2. The ends lost 6 bases at V and 8 bases at J; junction bases unmatched: 5. CDR3 length: 13 residues. Germline V gene sequence: CDR1 ENHRY, CDR2 SYGVKD. The CDR3: CAIRGLAIDEQFF. The CDR3 DNA follows: TGTGCCATCAGGGGACTAGCTATCGATGAGCAGTTCTTC.

This clonotype was detected many times. The chain employs TRBV29-1 and TRBJ1-1; no reliable D call. V was trimmed by 4 bases and J by 5 bases, leaving 11 bases between them. Germline loops: CDR1 SQVTM, CDR2 ANQGSEA. The CDR3 is 12 residues long. The CDR3 region is CSVGGGETEAFF. For the CDR3, the DNA is TGCAGCGTTGGCGGTGGGGAAACTGAAGCTTTCTTT.

This clonotype was picked up many times. The chain carries TRBV28 and TRBJ2-7, with D possibly called TRBD1 or TRBD2 (6 bases each). The ends were cut back, 6 bases at V and 2 bases at J, with 11 bases in the middle. The CDR3 is 13 residues long. Per germline, CDR1 MDHEN and CDR2 SYDVKM. The CDR3 loop is CASRGGIAYEQYF. The CDR3, as DNA: TGTGCCAGCAGAGGGGGGATAGCCTACGAGCAGTACTTC.

This clonotype was counted only a few times. The chain is built from TRBV12-3 or TRBV12-4 and TRBJ2-5; D gene unclear. The CDR3 runs to 14 residues. Deletions cut 3 bases from V and 2 bases from J, with 10 bases between. The chain's CDR3 is CASSFINPQETQYF. The CDR3 DNA reads TGTGCCAGCAGTTTTATAAACCCGCAAGAGACCCAGTACTTC.

This clonotype occurred a few times. V and J are TRBV9 and TRBJ1-1; D uncertain. The CDR3 totals 14 residues. V gave up 0 bases and J gave up 1 base, with 7 bases separating them. Per the germline V gene, CDR1 is SGDLS and CDR2 is YYNGEE. CDR3 DNA: TGTGCCAGCAGCGTAGGCCGCAAGAACACTGAAGCTTTCTTT. Residues: CASSVGRKNTEAFF.

The V call is TRBV6-2 or TRBV6-3, the J call TRBJ2-7; D perhaps matches TRBD2 (7 bases). V lost 5 bases and J lost 0, with 17 bases in between. Germline V lookup: CDR1 MNHEY, CDR2 SVGEGT. There are 16 residues in the CDR3. CDR3 sequence (DNA): TGTGCCAGCAGTACCACGGGGGGCTATAGCTCCTACGAGCAGTACTTC. Translated, it gives CASSTTGGYSSYEQYF.

This clonotype was detected a few times. The gene calls are TRBV7-2 and TRBJ2-5; TRBD2 agrees at 7 bases. V lost 2 bases and J lost 5; bases outside the gene matches: 11. Per the germline V gene, CDR1 is SGHTA and CDR2 is FQGNSA. The CDR3 runs to 16 residues. The CDR3 reads CASSLTLGGGPETQYF. CDR3 DNA sequence: TGTGCCAGCAGCTTAACGTTGGGCGGGGGTCCCGAGACCCAGTACTTC.

This chain uses TRBV18 with TRBJ1-1; perhaps TRBD1 as D (5 bases). There are 14 residues in the CDR3. The germline V gene has CDR1 KGHSH and CDR2 LQKENI. Trimming removed 2 bases from V and 1 base from J, with 8 bases in between. CDR3 bases: TGTGCCAGCTCACCATCCAGGGCGAACACTGAAGCTTTCTTT. Protein product: CASSPSRANTEAFF. The full variable domain, with the rest looked up from reference TRBV18 and TRBJ1-1, is NAGVMQNPRHLVRRRGQEARLRCSPMKGHSHVYWYRQLPEEGLKFMVYLQKENIIDESGMPKERFSAEFPKEGPSILRIQQVVRGDSAAYFCASSPSRANTEAFFGQGTRLTVV.

On this clonotype itself: This may be a read error, as it is one base from a much larger clone. The chain couples TRBV10-3 to TRBJ2-7, with TRBD2 matching over 13 bases. V lost 7 bases, J lost 7 bases, and 16 bases stayed unmatched. The CDR3 spans 17 residues. CDR1 and CDR2 from the germline V gene are ENHRY and SYGVKD. DNA for the CDR3: TGTGCCATCATTGACTCGACTGGACTAGCGGGAGTGGGTGAGCAGTACTTC. It yields the protein CAIIDSTGLAGVGEQYF.

This clonotype has just a few counts. V is TRBV7-9 and J is TRBJ1-5, with TRBD1 identical over 7 bases. The germline gives CDR1 SEHNR, CDR2 FQNEAQ (reference sequence). The CDR3 length is 19 residues. J gave up 2 bases and V 4 bases, and 17 bases lay outside the gene matches. CDR3 sequence (DNA): TGTGCCAGCAGCTCTGGGAAATACAGGGGCGGAAGGGGCAATCAGCCCCAGCATTTT. Its protein is CASSSGKYRGGRGNQPQHF.